One sample yielded the 8 T cell receptor beta chains listed below, sequenced in a study of blood T cell repertoires in COVID-19. Assay used: immunoSEQ multiplex PCR; TCRdb lists only in-frame clones, some missing. The top ten clones hold 5.6% of a sample with tens of thousands of clones, roughly 88% of them seen once. The sample comprised peripheral blood. Receptors were obtained from a woman between 55 and 75 years old with acute or convalescent COVID-19.

This clone ranks as large (0.1 to 1%). Within the sample, other DNA sequences also encode this same CDR3. V usage is TRBV19 and J usage is TRBJ2-7; 12 bases line up with TRBD1. CDR3 size: 16 residues. V lost 6 bases and J lost 5; bases outside the gene matches: 11. Germline CDR1 reads LNHDA; CDR2 reads SQIVND (reference sequence). The CDR3 DNA reads TGTGCCAGTAGCAAGACAGGGGGGACAGGGGGCAACGAGCAGTACTTC. This encodes CASSKTGGTGGNEQYF. Full variable domain (rest looked up from reference TRBV19 and TRBJ2-7): DGGITQSPKYLFRKEGQNVTLSCEQNLNHDAMYWYRQDPGQGLRLIYYSQIVNDFQKGDIAEGYSVSREKKESFPLTVTSAQKNPTAFYLCASSKTGGTGGNEQYFGPGTRLTVT.

The V call is TRBV15, the J call TRBJ1-4; the D gene is possibly TRBD1 (6 bases). V shed 1 base and J shed 3 bases, with 12 bases lying between them. The CDR3 consists of 16 residues. Germline V gives CDR1 LNHNV, CDR2 YYDKDF (reference sequence). The CDR3, as DNA: TGTGCCACCAGCAGAGCCCGACAGGTCGCTAATGAAAAACTGTTTTTT. This sequence encodes CATSRARQVANEKLFF.

This chain joins TRBV9 and TRBJ2-7, with D perhaps TRBD2 (5 bases). V lost 0 bases to trimming and J lost 4 bases, with 14 bases between them. Germline V gives CDR1 SGDLS, CDR2 YYNGEE. This CDR3 comprises 15 residues. The CDR3 spells CASSVAPGNGYEQYF. CDR3 DNA: TGTGCCAGCAGCGTAGCGCCCGGGAACGGGTACGAGCAGTACTTC. Supplemented by reference TRBV9 and TRBJ2-7, the full variable domain reads DSGVTQTPKHLITATGQRVTLRCSPRSGDLSVYWYQQSLDQGLQFLIQYYNGEERAKGNILERFSAQQFPDLHSELNLSSLELGDSALYFCASSVAPGNGYEQYFGPGTRLTVT.

This clone was detected a few times. The chain combines TRBV7-2 with TRBJ1-1; the match to TRBD1 covers 11 bases. V lost 5 bases and J lost 4; bases outside the gene matches: 6. The CDR3 has 15 amino acids. Germline-derived CDR1 and CDR2 are SGHTA and FQGNSA. CDR3 nucleotides: TGTGCCAGCAGCATCAGGACAGGGGGCATCACTGAAGCTTTCTTT. This translates into CASSIRTGGITEAFF.

The rearrangement joins TRBV6-1 to TRBJ2-3; D is perhaps TRBD2 (5 bases). In germline, CDR1 is MNHNS, CDR2 SASEGT. The CDR3 consists of 13 residues. Trimming shortened V by 5 bases and J by 4 bases, and 10 bases separated the two germline ends. The DNA for the CDR3 is TGTGCCAGCAGTTTTCGGGGTTCAGATACGCAGTATTTT. The encoded protein is CASSFRGSDTQYF.

V and J are TRBV9 and TRBJ1-3; D possibly corresponds to TRBD1 (6 bases). The CDR3 contains 15 residues. V was trimmed by 1 base and J by 0 bases, leaving 8 bases between them. CDR1 and CDR2 (germline): SGDLS, YYNGEE. The CDR3 DNA follows: TGTGCCAGCAGCGTACAGGGGCGCTCTGGAAACACCATATATTTT. This gives the protein CASSVQGRSGNTIYF.

The chain couples TRBV6-5 to TRBJ2-7; a weak D match, TRBD1 (8 bases). Deletions cut 5 bases from V and 7 bases from J, with 21 bases between. This CDR3 has 15 amino acids. Germline V gene lookup returns CDR1 MNHEY and CDR2 SVGAGI. CDR3 sequence (DNA): TGTGCCAGCAGTCCCGACAGGGGAGGGTATTTAGAGCAGTACTTC. Protein sequence: CASSPDRGGYLEQYF.

This clone was observed a handful of times. The V call is TRBV9, the J call TRBJ1-2; D perhaps matches TRBD1 (6 bases). The V end was cut by 2 bases, the J end by 7 bases, with 21 bases between. The CDR3 runs 16 residues. CDR1 SGDLS and CDR2 YYNGEE come from the germline V gene. The CDR3, as DNA: TGTGCCAGCAGCGTGTCCCCTATCAACAGGGAGGGTGGCTACACCTTC. Residues: CASSVSPINREGGYTF.